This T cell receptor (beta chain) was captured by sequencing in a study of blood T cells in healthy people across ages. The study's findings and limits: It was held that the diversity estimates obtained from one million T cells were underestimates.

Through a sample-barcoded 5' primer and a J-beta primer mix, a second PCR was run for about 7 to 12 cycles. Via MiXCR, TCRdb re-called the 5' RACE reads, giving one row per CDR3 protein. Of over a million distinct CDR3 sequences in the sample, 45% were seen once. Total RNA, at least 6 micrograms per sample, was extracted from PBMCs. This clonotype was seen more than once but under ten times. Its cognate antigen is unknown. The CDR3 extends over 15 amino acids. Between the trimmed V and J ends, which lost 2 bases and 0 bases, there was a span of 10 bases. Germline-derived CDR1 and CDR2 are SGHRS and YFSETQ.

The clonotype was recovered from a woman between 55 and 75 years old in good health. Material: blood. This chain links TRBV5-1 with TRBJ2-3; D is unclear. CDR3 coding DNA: TGCGCCAGCAGCTTCGGGCGGCAAAGCACAGATACGCAGTATTTT. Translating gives CASSFGRQSTDTQYF. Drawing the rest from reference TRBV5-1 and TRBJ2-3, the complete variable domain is KAGVTQTPRYLIKTRGQQVTLSCSPISGHRSVSWYQQTPGQGLQFLFEYFSETQRNKGNFPGRFSGRQFSNSRSEMNVSTLELGDSALYLCASSFGRQSTDTQYFGPGTRLTVL.